This T cell receptor (beta chain) was identified during a study of blood T cell repertoires in COVID-19. Turning to the study itself: The United States, Italy and Spain were the sources of the acute and convalescent COVID-19 samples.

Sequencing used immunoSEQ multiplex PCR; TCRdb keeps in-frame clones, though not all of them. This table holds roughly 140,000 clones, less than 85% found once. Participants were aged roughly 18 to 90 years, lived in over 20 US areas, and enrolled virtually. Clinical history reported by participants formed the basis on which cohorts were assigned. Contact with a PCR-confirmed or clinician-diagnosed COVID-19 case occurred within 2 weeks of entry. The material sequenced was PBMCs or T cells enriched from blood (not recorded which). The clonotype originates from a young woman who had been exposed to COVID-19.

The CDR3 DNA sequence: TGTGCCAGCAGTCCTTCACTAGCGGGAGTAAACATTCAGTACTTC. Its protein is CASSPSLAGVNIQYF. The chain carries TRBV25-1 and TRBJ2-4; 11 positions agree with TRBD2. CDR1 is MGHDK and CDR2 is SYGVNS in the germline V gene. With V trimmed by 5 bases and J by 6 bases, 6 bases remained unmatched. The CDR3 runs 15 residues.